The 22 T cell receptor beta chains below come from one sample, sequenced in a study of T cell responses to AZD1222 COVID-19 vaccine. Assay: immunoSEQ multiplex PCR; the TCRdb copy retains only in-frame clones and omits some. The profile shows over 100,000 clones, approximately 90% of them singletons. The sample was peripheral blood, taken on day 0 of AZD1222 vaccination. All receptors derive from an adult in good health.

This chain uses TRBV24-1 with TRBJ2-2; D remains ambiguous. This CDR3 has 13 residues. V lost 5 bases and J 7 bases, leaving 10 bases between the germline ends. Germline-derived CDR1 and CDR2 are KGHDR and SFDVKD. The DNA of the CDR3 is TGTGCCACCAGTGCCCATATCGGCGGGGAGCTGTTTTTT. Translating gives CATSAHIGGELFF.

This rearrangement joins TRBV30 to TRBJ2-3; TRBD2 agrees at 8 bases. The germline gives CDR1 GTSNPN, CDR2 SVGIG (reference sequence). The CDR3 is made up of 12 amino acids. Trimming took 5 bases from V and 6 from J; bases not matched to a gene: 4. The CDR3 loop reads CAWGLASDTQYF. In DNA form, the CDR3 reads TGTGCCTGGGGACTAGCCAGTGATACGCAGTATTTT.

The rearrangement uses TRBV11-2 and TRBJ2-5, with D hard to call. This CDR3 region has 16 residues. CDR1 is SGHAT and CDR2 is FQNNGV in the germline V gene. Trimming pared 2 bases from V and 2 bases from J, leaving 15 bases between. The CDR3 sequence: CASSLWARIDQETQYF. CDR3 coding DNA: TGTGCCAGCAGCTTATGGGCCCGAATCGATCAAGAGACCCAGTACTTC.

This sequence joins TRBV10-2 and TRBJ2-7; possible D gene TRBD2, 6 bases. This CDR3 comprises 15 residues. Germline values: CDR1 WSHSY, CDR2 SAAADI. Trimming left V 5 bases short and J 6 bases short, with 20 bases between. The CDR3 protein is CASSWGGGTRFEQYF. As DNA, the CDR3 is TGCGCCAGCAGTTGGGGTGGGGGGACGCGATTCGAGCAGTACTTC.

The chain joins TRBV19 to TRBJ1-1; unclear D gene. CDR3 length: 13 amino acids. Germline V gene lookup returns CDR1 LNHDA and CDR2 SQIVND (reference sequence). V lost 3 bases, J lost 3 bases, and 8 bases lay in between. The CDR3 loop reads CASSMKGDTEAFF. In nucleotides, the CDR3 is TGTGCCAGTAGTATGAAAGGTGACACTGAAGCTTTCTTT. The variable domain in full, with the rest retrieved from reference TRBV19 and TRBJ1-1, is DGGITQSPKYLFRKEGQNVTLSCEQNLNHDAMYWYRQDPGQGLRLIYYSQIVNDFQKGDIAEGYSVSREKKESFPLTVTSAQKNPTAFYLCASSMKGDTEAFFGQGTRLTVV.

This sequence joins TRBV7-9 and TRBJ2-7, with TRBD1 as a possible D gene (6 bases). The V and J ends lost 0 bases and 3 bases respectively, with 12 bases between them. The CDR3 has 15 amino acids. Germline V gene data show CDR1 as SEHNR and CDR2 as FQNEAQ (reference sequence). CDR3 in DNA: TGTGCCAGCAGCTTAGCGGGGAACAGGGTCTACGAGCAGTACTTC. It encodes CASSLAGNRVYEQYF.

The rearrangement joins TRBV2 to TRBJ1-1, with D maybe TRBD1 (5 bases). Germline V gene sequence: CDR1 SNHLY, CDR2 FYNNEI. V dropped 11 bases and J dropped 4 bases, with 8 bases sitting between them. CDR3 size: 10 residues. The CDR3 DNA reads TGTGCCGGGGGGGGCACTGAAGCTTTCTTT. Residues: CAGGGTEAFF.

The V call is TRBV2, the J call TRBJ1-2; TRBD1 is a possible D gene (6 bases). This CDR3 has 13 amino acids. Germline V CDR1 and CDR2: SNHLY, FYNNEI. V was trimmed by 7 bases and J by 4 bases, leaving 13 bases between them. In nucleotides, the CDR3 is TGTGCCAGCACCCGGGACAACATCTATGGCTACACCTTC. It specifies CASTRDNIYGYTF.

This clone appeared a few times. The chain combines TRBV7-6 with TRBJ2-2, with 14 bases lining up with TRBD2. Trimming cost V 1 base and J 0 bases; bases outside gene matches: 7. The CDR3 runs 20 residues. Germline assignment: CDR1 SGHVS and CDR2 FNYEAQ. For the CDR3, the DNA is TGTGCCAGCAGCTTAGGATATCGGACTAGCGGGAGGACGAACACCGGGGAGCTGTTTTTT. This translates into CASSLGYRTSGRTNTGELFF. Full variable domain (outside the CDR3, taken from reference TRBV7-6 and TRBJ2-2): GAGVSQSPRYKVTKRGQDVALRCDPISGHVSLYWYRQALGQGPEFLTYFNYEAQQDKSGLPNDRFSAERPEGSISTLTIQRTEQRDSAMYRCASSLGYRTSGRTNTGELFFGEGSRLTVL.

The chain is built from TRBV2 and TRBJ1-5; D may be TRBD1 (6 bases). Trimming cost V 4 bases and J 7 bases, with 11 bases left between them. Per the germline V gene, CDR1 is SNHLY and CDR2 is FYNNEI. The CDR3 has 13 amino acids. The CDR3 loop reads CASSVRGYQPQHF. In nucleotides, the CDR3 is TGTGCCAGCAGTGTGAGGGGGTACCAGCCCCAGCATTTT.

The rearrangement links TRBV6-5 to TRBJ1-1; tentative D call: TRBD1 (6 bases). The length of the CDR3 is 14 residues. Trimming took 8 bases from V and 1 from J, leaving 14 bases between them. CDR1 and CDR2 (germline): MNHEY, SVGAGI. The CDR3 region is CASGITGRNTEAFF. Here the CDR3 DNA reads TGTGCCAGCGGAATCACAGGGAGGAACACTGAAGCTTTCTTT.

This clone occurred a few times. CDR3 DNA: TGTGCCAGCAGTGAGGCGGGGGCAGTTAACACTGAAGCTTTCTTT. The encoded protein is CASSEAGAVNTEAFF. This chain links TRBV25-1 with TRBJ1-1; weak D call: TRBD1 (6 bases). CDR3 size: 15 residues. With 3 bases removed from V and 2 bases from J, the gap between germline ends came to 13 bases. CDR1 MGHDK and CDR2 SYGVNS come from the germline V gene.

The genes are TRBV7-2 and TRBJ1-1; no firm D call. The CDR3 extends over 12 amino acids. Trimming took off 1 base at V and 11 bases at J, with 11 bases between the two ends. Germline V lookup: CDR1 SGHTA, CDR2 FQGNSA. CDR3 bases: TGTGCCAGCAGCTTAGACGGGGTAAGGGCTTTCTTT. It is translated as CASSLDGVRAFF.

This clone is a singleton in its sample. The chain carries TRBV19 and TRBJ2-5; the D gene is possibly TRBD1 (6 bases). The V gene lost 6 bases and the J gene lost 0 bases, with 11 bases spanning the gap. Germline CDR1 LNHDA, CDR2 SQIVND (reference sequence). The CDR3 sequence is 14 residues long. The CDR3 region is CASSKGTNQETQYF. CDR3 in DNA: TGTGCCAGTAGCAAAGGGACAAACCAAGAGACCCAGTACTTC.

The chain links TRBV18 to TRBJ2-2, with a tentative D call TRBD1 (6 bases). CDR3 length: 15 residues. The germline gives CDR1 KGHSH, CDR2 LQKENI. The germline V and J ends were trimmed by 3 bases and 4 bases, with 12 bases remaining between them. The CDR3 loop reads CASSPPRGGTGELFF. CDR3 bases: TGTGCCAGCTCACCTCCCAGGGGCGGCACCGGGGAGCTGTTTTTT. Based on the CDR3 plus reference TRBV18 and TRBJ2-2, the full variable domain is NAGVMQNPRHLVRRRGQEARLRCSPMKGHSHVYWYRQLPEEGLKFMVYLQKENIIDESGMPKERFSAEFPKEGPSILRIQQVVRGDSAAYFCASSPPRGGTGELFFGEGSRLTVL.

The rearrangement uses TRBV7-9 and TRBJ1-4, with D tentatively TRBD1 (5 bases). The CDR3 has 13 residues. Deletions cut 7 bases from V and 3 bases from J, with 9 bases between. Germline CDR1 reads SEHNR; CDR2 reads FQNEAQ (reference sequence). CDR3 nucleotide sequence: TGTGCCAGCATGGGACGGTCTAATGAAAAACTGTTTTTT. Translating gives CASMGRSNEKLFF.

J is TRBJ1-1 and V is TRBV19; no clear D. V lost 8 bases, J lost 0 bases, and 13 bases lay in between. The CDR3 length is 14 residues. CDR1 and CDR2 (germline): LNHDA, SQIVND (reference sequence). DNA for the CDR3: TGTGCCAGTGAGGGTGCCGAAATGAACACTGAAGCTTTCTTT. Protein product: CASEGAEMNTEAFF.

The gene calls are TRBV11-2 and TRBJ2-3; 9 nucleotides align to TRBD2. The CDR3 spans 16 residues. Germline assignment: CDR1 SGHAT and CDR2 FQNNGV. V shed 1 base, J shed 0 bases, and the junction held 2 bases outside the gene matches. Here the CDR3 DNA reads TGTGCCAGCAGCTTAGGGCTAGCGGGGAGCACAGATACGCAGTATTTT. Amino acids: CASSLGLAGSTDTQYF.

The CDR3 region has the DNA TGCGCCAGCAGCTTGGCTAGCGGGAGAAGAACAGATACGCAGTATTTT. The encoded protein is CASSLASGRRTDTQYF. The chain employs TRBV5-1 and TRBJ2-3; 10 nucleotides match TRBD2. After removal of 0 bases from V and 3 bases from J, the junction contained 4 bases not matched to a gene. Per the germline V gene, CDR1 is SGHRS and CDR2 is YFSETQ. The CDR3 runs to 16 residues.

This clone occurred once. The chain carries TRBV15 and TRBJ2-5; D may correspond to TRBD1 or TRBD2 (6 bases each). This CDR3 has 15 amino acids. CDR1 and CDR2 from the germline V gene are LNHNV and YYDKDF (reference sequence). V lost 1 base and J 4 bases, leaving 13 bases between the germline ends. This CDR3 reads CATSRGGAGGETQYF. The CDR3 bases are TGTGCCACCAGCAGAGGGGGGGCCGGGGGAGAGACCCAGTACTTC.

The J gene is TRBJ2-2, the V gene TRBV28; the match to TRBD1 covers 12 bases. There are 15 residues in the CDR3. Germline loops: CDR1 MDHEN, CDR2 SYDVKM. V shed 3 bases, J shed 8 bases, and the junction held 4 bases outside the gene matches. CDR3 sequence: CASSFGGQGAGELFF. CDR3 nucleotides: TGTGCCAGCAGTTTTGGGGGACAGGGGGCTGGGGAGCTGTTTTTT.

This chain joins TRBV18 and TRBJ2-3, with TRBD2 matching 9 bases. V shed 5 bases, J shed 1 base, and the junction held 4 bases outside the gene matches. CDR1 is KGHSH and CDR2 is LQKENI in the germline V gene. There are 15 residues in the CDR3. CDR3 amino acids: CASSRRLAGTDTQYF. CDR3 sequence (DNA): TGTGCCAGCTCAAGAAGACTAGCGGGCACAGATACGCAGTATTTT.